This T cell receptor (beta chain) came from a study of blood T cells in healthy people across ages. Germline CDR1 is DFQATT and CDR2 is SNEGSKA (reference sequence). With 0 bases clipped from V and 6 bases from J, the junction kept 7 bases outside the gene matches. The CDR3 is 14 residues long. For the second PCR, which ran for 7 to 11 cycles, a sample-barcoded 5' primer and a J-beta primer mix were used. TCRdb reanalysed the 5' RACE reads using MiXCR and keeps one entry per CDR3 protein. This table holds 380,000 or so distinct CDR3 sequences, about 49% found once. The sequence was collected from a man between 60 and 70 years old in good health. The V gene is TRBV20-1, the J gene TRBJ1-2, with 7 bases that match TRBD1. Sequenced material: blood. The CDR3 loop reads CSARDQQGWHGYTF. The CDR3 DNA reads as TGCAGTGCTAGAGACCAACAGGGGTGGCATGGCTACACCTTC.